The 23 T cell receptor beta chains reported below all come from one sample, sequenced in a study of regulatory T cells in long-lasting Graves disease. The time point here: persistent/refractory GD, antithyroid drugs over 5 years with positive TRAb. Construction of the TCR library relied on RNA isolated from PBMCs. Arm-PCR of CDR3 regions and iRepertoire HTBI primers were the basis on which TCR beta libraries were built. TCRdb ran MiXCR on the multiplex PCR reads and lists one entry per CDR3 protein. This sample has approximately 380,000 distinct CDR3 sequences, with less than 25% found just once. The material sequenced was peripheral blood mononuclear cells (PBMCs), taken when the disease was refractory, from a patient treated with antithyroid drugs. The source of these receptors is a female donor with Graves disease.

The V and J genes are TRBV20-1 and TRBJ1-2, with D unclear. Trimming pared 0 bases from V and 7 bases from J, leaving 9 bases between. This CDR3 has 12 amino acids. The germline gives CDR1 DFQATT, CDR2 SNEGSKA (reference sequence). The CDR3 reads CSARDLGAGYTF. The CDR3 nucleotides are TGCAGTGCTAGAGATCTTGGAGCTGGCTACACCTTC.

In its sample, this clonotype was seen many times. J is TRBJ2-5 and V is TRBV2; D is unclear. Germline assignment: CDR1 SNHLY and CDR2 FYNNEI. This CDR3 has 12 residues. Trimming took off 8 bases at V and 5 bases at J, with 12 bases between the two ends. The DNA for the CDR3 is TGTGCCAGCGACATGAATTGGGAGACCCAGTACTTC. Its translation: CASDMNWETQYF.

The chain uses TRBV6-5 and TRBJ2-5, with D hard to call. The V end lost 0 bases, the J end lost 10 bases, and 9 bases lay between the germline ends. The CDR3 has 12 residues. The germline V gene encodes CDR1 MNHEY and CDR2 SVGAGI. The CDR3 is CASSYSTGDQYF. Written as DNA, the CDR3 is TGTGCCAGCAGTTACTCGACGGGCGACCAGTACTTC.

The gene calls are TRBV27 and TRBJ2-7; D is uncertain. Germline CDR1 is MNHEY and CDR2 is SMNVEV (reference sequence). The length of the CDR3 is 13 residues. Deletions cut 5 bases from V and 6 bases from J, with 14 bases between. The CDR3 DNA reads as TGTGCCAGCAGTCCCGACCACACAACCGAGCAGTACTTC. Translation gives CASSPDHTTEQYF.

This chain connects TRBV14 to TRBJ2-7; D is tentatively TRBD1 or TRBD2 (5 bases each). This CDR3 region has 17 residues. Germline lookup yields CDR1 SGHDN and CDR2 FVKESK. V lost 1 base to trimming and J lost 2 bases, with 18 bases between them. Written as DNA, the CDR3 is TGTGCCAGCAGCCAAGCTAGACCCGGGGCGGACACCTACGAGCAGTACTTC. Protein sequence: CASSQARPGADTYEQYF.

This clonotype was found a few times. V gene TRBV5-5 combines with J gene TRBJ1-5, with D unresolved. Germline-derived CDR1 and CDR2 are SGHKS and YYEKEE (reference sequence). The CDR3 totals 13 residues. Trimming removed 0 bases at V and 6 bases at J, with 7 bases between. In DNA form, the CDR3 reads TGTGCCAGCAGCTTGGCCCTCGTTCAGCCCCAGCATTTT. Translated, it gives CASSLALVQPQHF. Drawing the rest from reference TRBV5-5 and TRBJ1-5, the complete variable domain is DAGVTQSPTHLIKTRGQQVTLRCSPISGHKSVSWYQQVLGQGPQFIFQYYEKEERGRGNFPDRFSARQFPNYSSELNVNALLLGDSALYLCASSLALVQPQHFGDGTRLSIL.

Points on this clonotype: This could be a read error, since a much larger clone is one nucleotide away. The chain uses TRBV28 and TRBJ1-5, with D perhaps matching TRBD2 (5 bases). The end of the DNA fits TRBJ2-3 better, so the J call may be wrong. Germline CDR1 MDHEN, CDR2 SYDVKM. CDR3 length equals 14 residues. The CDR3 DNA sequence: TGTGCCAGCAGTTTAGGACTTAGCAATCAGCCCCAGTATTTT. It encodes CASSLGLSNQPQYF.

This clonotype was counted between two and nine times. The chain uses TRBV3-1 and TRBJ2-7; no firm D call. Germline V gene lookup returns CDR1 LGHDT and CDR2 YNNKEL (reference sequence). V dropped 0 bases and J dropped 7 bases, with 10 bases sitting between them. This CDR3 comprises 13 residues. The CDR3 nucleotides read TGTGCCAGCAGCCAAGATATCCTCTGGGAGCAGTACTTC. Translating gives CASSQDILWEQYF.

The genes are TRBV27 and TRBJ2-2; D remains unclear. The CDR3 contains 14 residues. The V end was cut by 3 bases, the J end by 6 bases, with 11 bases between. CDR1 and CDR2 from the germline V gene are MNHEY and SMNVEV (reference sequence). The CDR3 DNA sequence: TGTGCCAGCAGTTTTTACAGCTTGGCCGGGGAGCTGTTTTTT. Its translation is CASSFYSLAGELFF.

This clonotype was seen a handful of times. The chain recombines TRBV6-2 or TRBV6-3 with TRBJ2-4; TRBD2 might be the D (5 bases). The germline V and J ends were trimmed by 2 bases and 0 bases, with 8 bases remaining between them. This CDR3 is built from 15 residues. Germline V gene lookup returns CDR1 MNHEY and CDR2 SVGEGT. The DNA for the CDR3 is TGTGCCAGCAGTTACCCCGGGGTAGCCAAAAACATTCAGTACTTC. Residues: CASSYPGVAKNIQYF.

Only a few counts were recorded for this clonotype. The CDR3 here is CSARAGGSGETQYF. CDR3 DNA sequence: TGCAGTGCTAGAGCGGGCGGGAGTGGTGAGACCCAGTACTTC. This chain joins TRBV20-1 and TRBJ2-5; 7 bases agree with TRBD2. Unmatched junction bases numbered 7, after V lost 1 base and J lost 5 bases. Germline V gives CDR1 DFQATT, CDR2 SNEGSKA (reference sequence). This CDR3 has 14 residues.

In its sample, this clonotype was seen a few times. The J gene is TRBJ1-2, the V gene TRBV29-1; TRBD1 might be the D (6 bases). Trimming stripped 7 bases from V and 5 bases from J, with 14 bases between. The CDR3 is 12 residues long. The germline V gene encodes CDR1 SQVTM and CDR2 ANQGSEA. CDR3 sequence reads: CSADSRAYGYTF. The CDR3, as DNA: TGCAGCGCGGACAGTCGGGCTTATGGCTACACCTTC.

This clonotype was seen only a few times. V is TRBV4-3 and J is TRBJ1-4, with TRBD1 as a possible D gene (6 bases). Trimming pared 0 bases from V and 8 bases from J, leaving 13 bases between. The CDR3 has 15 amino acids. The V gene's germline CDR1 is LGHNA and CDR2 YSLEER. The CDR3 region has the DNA TGCGCCAGCAGCCAAGATGGAACAGGGAGCGAAAAACTGTTTTTT. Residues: CASSQDGTGSEKLFF.

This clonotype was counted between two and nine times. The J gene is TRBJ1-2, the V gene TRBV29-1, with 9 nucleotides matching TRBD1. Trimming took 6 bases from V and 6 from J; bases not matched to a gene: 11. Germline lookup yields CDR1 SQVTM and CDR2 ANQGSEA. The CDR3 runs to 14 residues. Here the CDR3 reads CSVRGTGYNHGYTF. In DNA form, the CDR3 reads TGCAGCGTGCGCGGGACAGGGTATAATCATGGCTACACCTTC.

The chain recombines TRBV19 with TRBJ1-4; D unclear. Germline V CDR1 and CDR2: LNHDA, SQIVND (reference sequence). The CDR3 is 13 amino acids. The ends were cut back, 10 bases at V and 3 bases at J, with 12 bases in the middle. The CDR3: CATNSSPNEKLFF. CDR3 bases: TGTGCCACCAATTCTTCTCCTAATGAAAAACTGTTTTTT.

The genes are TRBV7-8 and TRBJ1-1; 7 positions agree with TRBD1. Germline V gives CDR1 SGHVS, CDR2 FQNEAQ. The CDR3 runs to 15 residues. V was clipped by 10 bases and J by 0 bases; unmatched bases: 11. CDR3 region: CATRGGGGLNTEAFF. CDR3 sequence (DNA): TGTGCCACCAGGGGGGGGGGGGGTTTGAACACTGAAGCTTTCTTT.

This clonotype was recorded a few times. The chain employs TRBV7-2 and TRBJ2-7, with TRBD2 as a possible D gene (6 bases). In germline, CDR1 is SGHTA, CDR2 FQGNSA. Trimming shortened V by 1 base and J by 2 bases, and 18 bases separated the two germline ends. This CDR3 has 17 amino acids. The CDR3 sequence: CASSLGSQDYGAYEQYF. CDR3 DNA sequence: TGTGCCAGCAGCTTAGGCTCGCAGGACTACGGTGCCTACGAGCAGTACTTC.

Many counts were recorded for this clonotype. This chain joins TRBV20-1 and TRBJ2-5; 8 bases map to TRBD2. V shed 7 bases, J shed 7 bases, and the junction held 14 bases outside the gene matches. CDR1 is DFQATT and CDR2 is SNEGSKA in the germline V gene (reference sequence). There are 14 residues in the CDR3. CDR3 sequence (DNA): TGCAGTGGCCCAAGGAGCGGGAGAGAAGCGACCCAGTACTTC. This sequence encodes CSGPRSGREATQYF.

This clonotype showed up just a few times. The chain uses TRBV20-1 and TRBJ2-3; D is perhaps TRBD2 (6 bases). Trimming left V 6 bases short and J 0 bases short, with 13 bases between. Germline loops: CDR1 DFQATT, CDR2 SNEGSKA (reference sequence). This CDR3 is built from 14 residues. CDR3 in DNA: TGCAGTGCCCTTTCCGGGACTAGCACAGATACGCAGTATTTT. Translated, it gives CSALSGTSTDTQYF.

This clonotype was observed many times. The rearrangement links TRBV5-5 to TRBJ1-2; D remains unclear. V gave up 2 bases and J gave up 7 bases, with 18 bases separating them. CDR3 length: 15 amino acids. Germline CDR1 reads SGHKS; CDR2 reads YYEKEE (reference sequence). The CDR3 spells CASSFLDVTKGGYTF. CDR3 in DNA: TGTGCCAGCAGCTTTTTAGACGTCACTAAGGGTGGCTACACCTTC.

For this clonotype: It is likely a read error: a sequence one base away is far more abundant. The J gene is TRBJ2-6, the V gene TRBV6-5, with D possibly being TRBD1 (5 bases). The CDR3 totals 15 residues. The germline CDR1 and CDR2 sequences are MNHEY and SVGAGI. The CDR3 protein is CGSSFGAGGANVLTF. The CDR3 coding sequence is TGTGGCAGCAGTTTTGGGGCCGGGGGGGCCAACGTCCTGACTTTC.

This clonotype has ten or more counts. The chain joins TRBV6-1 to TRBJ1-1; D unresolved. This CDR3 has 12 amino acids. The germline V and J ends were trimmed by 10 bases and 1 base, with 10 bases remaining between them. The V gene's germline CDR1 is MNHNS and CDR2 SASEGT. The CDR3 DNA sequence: TGTGCCACCCTGGATTGGAACACTGAAGCTTTCTTT. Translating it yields CATLDWNTEAFF.

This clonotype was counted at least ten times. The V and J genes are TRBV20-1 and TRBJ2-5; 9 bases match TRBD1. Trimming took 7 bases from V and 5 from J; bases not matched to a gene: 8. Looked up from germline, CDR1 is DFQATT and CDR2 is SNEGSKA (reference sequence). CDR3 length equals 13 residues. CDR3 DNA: TGCAGTGGGGACAGGGACGTGAGGGAGACCCAGTACTTC. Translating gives CSGDRDVRETQYF.